The TCR beta chain under discussion was sequenced for a study of cytomegalovirus exposure and HLA in healthy donors. Study as a whole: A prior analysis found about 120 million unique TCR beta sequences from 170 million or so T cells. An early data release held approximately 80 million unique TCRs from HLA-typed donors.

Whereas donors were nominally healthy upon sampling, unrecorded immune exposures were probable. This clone appeared a few times. PCR was performed using 60 Vbeta and 13 Jbeta primers. Sequencing was performed with immunoSEQ multiplex PCR; in TCRdb, only in-frame clones are kept and a portion is missing. Of 100,000 to 150,000 clones listed, around 77% are singletons. The source material was PBMCs. The clonotype comes from a woman aged 60 to 75 in good health and CMV-seronegative.

The CDR3 DNA is TGTGCCAGCAGCCCGGGACAGGCGAACACTGAAGCTTTCTTT. Translating it yields CASSPGQANTEAFF. The V gene is TRBV11-2, the J gene TRBJ1-1; the match to TRBD1 covers 8 bases. Germline V gives CDR1 SGHAT, CDR2 FQNNGV. The junction had 3 bases not matched to a gene; V was cut back by 5 bases and J by 1 base. The CDR3 is 14 amino acids.